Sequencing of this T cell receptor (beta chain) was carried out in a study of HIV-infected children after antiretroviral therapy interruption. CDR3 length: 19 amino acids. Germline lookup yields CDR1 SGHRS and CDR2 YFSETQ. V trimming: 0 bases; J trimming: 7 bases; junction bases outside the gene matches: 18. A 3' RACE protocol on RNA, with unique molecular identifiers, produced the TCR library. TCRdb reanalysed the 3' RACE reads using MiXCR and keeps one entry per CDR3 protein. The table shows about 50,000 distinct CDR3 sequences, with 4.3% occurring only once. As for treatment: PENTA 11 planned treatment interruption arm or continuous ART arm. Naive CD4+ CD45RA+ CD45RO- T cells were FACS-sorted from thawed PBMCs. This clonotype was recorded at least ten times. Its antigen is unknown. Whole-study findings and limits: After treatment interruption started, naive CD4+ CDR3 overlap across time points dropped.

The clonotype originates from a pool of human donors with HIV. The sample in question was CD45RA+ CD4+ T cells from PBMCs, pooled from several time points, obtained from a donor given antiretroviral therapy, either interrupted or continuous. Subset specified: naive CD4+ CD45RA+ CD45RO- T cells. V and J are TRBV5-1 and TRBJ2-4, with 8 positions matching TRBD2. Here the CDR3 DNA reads TGCGCCAGCAGCTTGGTGGAGGTTGCGGGGGGCCCCGGGTCGAACATTCAGTACTTC. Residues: CASSLVEVAGGPGSNIQYF. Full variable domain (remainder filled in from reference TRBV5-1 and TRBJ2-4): KAGVTQTPRYLIKTRGQQVTLSCSPISGHRSVSWYQQTPGQGLQFLFEYFSETQRNKGNFPGRFSGRQFSNSRSEMNVSTLELGDSALYLCASSLVEVAGGPGSNIQYFGAGTRLSVL.